The rows below give T cell receptor beta chains drawn from one sample of a study of cytotoxic CD8 clonotypes in ibrutinib-treated CLL. Sequenced by immunoSEQ multiplex PCR; TCRdb stores in-frame clones only, minus some. Among approximately 150,000 clones listed, 88% were seen once. Sequenced here: PBMCs, sampled at disease progression, from a patient treated with ibrutinib. These receptor sequences come from a human donor with chronic lymphocytic leukemia. The CDR3 runs from the conserved cysteine through the conserved F or W. D genes are given only for firm matches. The size field is filled for only some rows; it gives once, few, many or a size class.

cdr3_nt cdr3_aa clone_size j_call v_call d_call
TGTGCCAGCAGCGTAGCGGGATGGGGGGGGACTAGCGGGATCAATGAGCAGTTCTTC CASSVAGWGGTSGINEQFF - TRBJ2-1 TRBV9 TRBD2
TGTGCCAGCAGTTACCTGCGGACAAATCAGCCCCAGCATTTT CASSYLRTNQPQHF - TRBJ1-5 TRBV6-5 -
TGCGCCAGCAGCTCGTTCCCAGGGGATAACACTGAAGCTTTCTTT CASSSFPGDNTEAFF once TRBJ1-1 TRBV5-1 -
TGTGCCAGCAGCCTCGGGACAGGGGTGAACGGGGAGCTGTTTTTT CASSLGTGVNGELFF - TRBJ2-2 TRBV5-4 TRBD1
TGTGCCAGCAGCCTAGGGGGTGGCGGTTCCTACGAGCAGTACTTC CASSLGGGGSYEQYF once TRBJ2-7 TRBV11-2 -
TGTGCCAGCAGCTTGCAGACGTTTCTAGCTGGAATGACCTACGAGCAGTACTTC CASSLQTFLAGMTYEQYF - TRBJ2-7 TRBV5-5 -
TGTGCCAGCAGCTTGGATGAAGGGGCGAGAGAGACCCAGTACTTC CASSLDEGARETQYF - TRBJ2-5 TRBV5-4 -
TGTGCCAGCAGGGGGACTAGCGGGAACACAGATACGCAGTATTTT CASRGTSGNTDTQYF - TRBJ2-3 TRBV7-2 TRBD2
TGTGCCAGCAGCTTGTCCCCACAAGCCGGCACAGATACGCAGTATTTT CASSLSPQAGTDTQYF - TRBJ2-3 TRBV5-5 -
TGTGCCAGCAGCAAGGACAGTAGCTCCTACAATGAGCAGTTCTTC CASSKDSSSYNEQFF once TRBJ2-1 TRBV5-4 -
TGTGCCAGCTCACCACAGTCTGGAAACACCATATATTTT CASSPQSGNTIYF - TRBJ1-3 TRBV18 -
TGTGCCAGCAGCTTAGGGCGGACACTTTACGAGCAGTACTTC CASSLGRTLYEQYF - TRBJ2-7 TRBV7-9 -
TGCGCCAGTAAACTACCGGGACTAGCGGACTACACAGATACGCAGTATTTT CASKLPGLADYTDTQYF - TRBJ2-3 TRBV5-1 TRBD2
TGCGCCAGCAGTCGAGGCCAGAACACTGAAGCTTTCTTT CASSRGQNTEAFF - TRBJ1-1 TRBV5-1 -
TGTGCCAGCAGCTTGGTTTTTCAGCCCCAGCATTTT CASSLVFQPQHF once TRBJ1-5 TRBV5-8 -
TGCGCCAGCAGTCGGGAGGGTGGGGACACTGAAGCTTTCTTT CASSREGGDTEAFF - TRBJ1-1 TRBV5-1 -
TGTGCCAGCAGCACCAGCTCGGGGGAGGGTGGCTACACCTTC CASSTSSGEGGYTF few TRBJ1-2 TRBV7-2 -
TGTGCCAGCAGCCAAGCTTGGACAGGCCCGGGAGGCTACACCTTC CASSQAWTGPGGYTF - TRBJ1-2 TRBV4-2 TRBD1
TGTGCCAGCAGCGACGCGGGGGCTAGCGGGACCTACGAGCAGTACTTC CASSDAGASGTYEQYF - TRBJ2-7 TRBV14 TRBD2
TGTGCCAGCAGTGCGGAGGGGAGCTCCTACAATGAGCAGTTCTTC CASSAEGSSYNEQFF - TRBJ2-1 TRBV2 -
TGTGCCAGCAGTGATCCGGGACAACTAACCGGGGAGCTGTTTTTT CASSDPGQLTGELFF - TRBJ2-2 TRBV25-1 -
TGTGCCAGTACCACGGCCGGTCGTGGGGATGATCGTCAGTACTTC CASTTAGRGDDRQYF - TRBJ2-7 TRBV6-5 -
TGCGCCAGCAGCCAAGATATCTTTAGTAGAGGGGGTAGGGAAAATGAGCAGTTCTTC CASSQDIFSRGGRENEQFF - TRBJ2-1 TRBV4-1 -
TGTGCCAGCAGCCGCTCGACAGGGCCCACGAACACCGGGGAGCTGTTTTTT CASSRSTGPTNTGELFF once TRBJ2-2 TRBV5-5 TRBD1
TGTGCCAGTAGTCTTCCACAGGGGAAAGTTGCTAATGAGCAGTTCTTC CASSLPQGKVANEQFF - TRBJ2-1 TRBV19 TRBD1
TGTGCCAGCAGCTTATCACGAGACAGCTACGAGCAGTACTTC CASSLSRDSYEQYF - TRBJ2-7 TRBV7-3 -
TGTGCTAGTGGTTTGCCCCACTCCCGACTAGCGGGGCCACGTCAGCAGTTCTTC CASGLPHSRLAGPRQQFF few TRBJ2-1 TRBV12-5 TRBD2
TGTGCCAGCAGAAGGAGGGGGGACTCAACTAATGAAAAACTGTTTTTT CASRRRGDSTNEKLFF - TRBJ1-4 TRBV6-6 -
TGTGCCTACCTACTAGCGGGAGGGCCAGGTGCGGGGGAGACCCAGTACTTC CAYLLAGGPGAGETQYF once TRBJ2-5 TRBV30 TRBD2
TGTGCCATCAGTGAGTGGAATCAGCCCCAGCATTTT CAISEWNQPQHF - TRBJ1-5 TRBV10-3 -
TGTGCCAGCAGGACAGAGAGCTCCTACGAGCAGTACTTC CASRTESSYEQYF once TRBJ2-7 TRBV28 -
TGTGCCAGCAGCCGGGGACTAGCGGGAGGGCTGAAAGCGGCGGATACGCAGTATTTT CASSRGLAGGLKAADTQYF - TRBJ2-3 TRBV11-2 TRBD2
TGTGCCAGCAGTTCTCCACCGGGATCCCGCCTCTCTGGGGCCAACGTCCTGACTTTC CASSSPPGSRLSGANVLTF - TRBJ2-6 TRBV28 -
TGCGCCAGCAGAAGGGAGGTGGGTGCTGAAGCTTTCTTT CASRREVGAEAFF - TRBJ1-1 TRBV5-1 -
TGTGCCAGCAGAGTGCCGACAGGGGTGCGCGAGCAGTACTTC CASRVPTGVREQYF - TRBJ2-7 TRBV28 TRBD1
TGCGCCAGCAGCCCCCAACGTATTGACAACACTGAAGCTTTCTTT CASSPQRIDNTEAFF - TRBJ1-1 TRBV5-1 -
TGTGCCAGTAGTCGGCTAGCGCTGCTGGGAAATGAGCAGTTCTTC CASSRLALLGNEQFF - TRBJ2-1 TRBV19 -
TGTGCCAGCTCACGGTTAAGGGCTCAACGGGACACCGGGGAGCTGTTTTTT CASSRLRAQRDTGELFF once TRBJ2-2 TRBV18 -
TGTGCCAGCAGCAAATCCTCGTTGAGTTTGGGCAATCAGCCCCAGCATTTT CASSKSSLSLGNQPQHF - TRBJ1-5 TRBV21-1 -
TGTGCCAGCATCCCCCTTGGTCTCGGGAACTATGGCTACACCTTC CASIPLGLGNYGYTF - TRBJ1-2 TRBV28 -
TGTGCCAGCAGTTACGAGTATTCTAGCAATCAGCCCCAGCATTTT CASSYEYSSNQPQHF - TRBJ1-5 TRBV6-5 -
TGTGCTAGTGGTTTGGTCCGGGACACGAGCTCCTACAATGAGCAGTTCTTC CASGLVRDTSSYNEQFF few TRBJ2-1 TRBV12-5 -
TGTGCCTGGAGTGTAATCCCGAAGAGCGAGCAGTACTTC CAWSVIPKSEQYF - TRBJ2-7 TRBV30 -
TGTGCCATCAGTGAGTCGAAATTCGGGGGCTACACCTTC CAISESKFGGYTF few TRBJ1-2 TRBV10-3 -
TGCAGCGTTGAACACCACGCTAATACGCAGTATTTT CSVEHHANTQYF few TRBJ2-3 TRBV29-1 -
TGCGCCAGCAACGTTGGAGGGGAAGGTGGCTACACCTTC CASNVGGEGGYTF - TRBJ1-2 TRBV5-1 -
TGTGCCTGGAGGGTAGACAGGGGGAACACTGAAGCTTTCTTT CAWRVDRGNTEAFF - TRBJ1-1 TRBV30 TRBD1
TGCGCCAGCAGCTTCGGACAGGGGGCACGGGAGCTGTTTTTT CASSFGQGARELFF - TRBJ2-2 TRBV5-1 TRBD1